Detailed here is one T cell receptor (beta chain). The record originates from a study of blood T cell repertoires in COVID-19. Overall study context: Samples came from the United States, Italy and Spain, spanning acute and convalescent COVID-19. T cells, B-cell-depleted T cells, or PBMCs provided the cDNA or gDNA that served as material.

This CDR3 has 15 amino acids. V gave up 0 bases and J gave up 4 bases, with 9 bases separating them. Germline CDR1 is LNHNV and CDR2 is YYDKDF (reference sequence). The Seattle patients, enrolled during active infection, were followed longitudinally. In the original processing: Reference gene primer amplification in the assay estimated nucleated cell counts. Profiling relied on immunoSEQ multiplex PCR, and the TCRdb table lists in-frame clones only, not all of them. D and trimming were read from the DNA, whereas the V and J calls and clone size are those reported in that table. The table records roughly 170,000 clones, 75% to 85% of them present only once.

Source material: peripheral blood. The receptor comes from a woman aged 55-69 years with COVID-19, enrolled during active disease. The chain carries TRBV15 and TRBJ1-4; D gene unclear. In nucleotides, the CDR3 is TGTGCCACCAGCAGAGATCGGCGGAGTAATGAAAAACTGTTTTTT. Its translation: CATSRDRRSNEKLFF. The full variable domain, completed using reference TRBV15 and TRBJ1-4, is DAMVIQNPRYQVTQFGKPVTLSCSQTLNHNVMYWYQQKSSQAPKLLFHYYDKDFNNEADTPDNFQSRRPNTSFCFLDIRSPGLGDTAMYLCATSRDRRSNEKLFFGSGTQLSVL.